The 9 T cell receptor beta chains below all came from one sample that was sequenced in a study of blood T cell repertoires in COVID-19. This table comes from immunoSEQ multiplex PCR, and its TCRdb copy is limited to in-frame clones, with some not included. Seen here are about 300,000 clones, approximately 83% observed once, and the top ten hold 10% to 15%. The sample taken for sequencing was peripheral blood. These receptors were obtained from a human donor in a cohort sampled during active COVID-19.

The CDR3 loop reads CASSWGGDTQYF. CDR3 sequence (DNA): TGCGCCAGCAGCTGGGGGGGAGATACGCAGTATTTT. The chain combines TRBV5-1 with TRBJ2-3; 7 bases are shared with TRBD2. Germline V gives CDR1 SGHRS, CDR2 YFSETQ. The CDR3 runs 12 residues. The junction had 0 bases not matched to a gene; V was cut back by 3 bases and J by 5 bases.

Written as DNA, the CDR3 is TGTGCCAGCGCCCGGACAGTCCACACCGGGGAGCTGTTTTTT. Amino acid sequence: CASARTVHTGELFF. The chain combines TRBV7-8 with TRBJ2-2, with D perhaps TRBD1 (6 bases). Germline V CDR1 and CDR2: SGHVS, FQNEAQ. V was clipped by 8 bases and J by 3 bases, with 13 bases between them. This CDR3 has 14 residues.

The genes are TRBV20-1 and TRBJ2-2; TRBD2 matches 8 bases. CDR3 length: 15 residues. Germline V gives CDR1 DFQATT, CDR2 SNEGSKA (reference sequence). After removal of 3 bases from V and 3 bases from J, the junction contained 6 bases not matched to a gene. Here the CDR3 reads CSASVGLADTGELFF. In DNA, the CDR3 is TGCAGTGCTAGTGTAGGACTAGCAGACACCGGGGAGCTGTTTTTT.

V usage is TRBV15 and J usage is TRBJ2-7; D remains ambiguous. Germline V gene lookup returns CDR1 LNHNV and CDR2 YYDKDF (reference sequence). Trimming took off 3 bases at V and 3 bases at J, with 6 bases between the two ends. The CDR3 has 12 amino acids. The CDR3 loop reads CATSRGNYEQYF. The CDR3 DNA is TGTGCCACCAGCAGGGGCAACTACGAGCAGTACTTC.

There are a few counts of this clone. The chain recombines TRBV2 with TRBJ2-1; 13 nucleotides line up with TRBD2. Unmatched junction bases numbered 4, after V lost 8 bases and J lost 6 bases. The CDR3 has 14 residues. The germline V gene has CDR1 SNHLY and CDR2 FYNNEI. The chain's CDR3 is CASAWTSGSNEQFF. DNA for the CDR3: TGTGCCAGCGCCTGGACTAGCGGGAGCAATGAGCAGTTCTTC.

The chain links TRBV3-1 (or the pseudogene TRBV3-2) to TRBJ1-6; 10 nucleotides agree with TRBD1. V lost 5 bases and J lost 9; bases outside the gene matches: 10. Germline assignment: CDR1 LGHDT and CDR2 YNNKEL (reference sequence). This CDR3 region has 16 residues. The CDR3: CASSRHRDRGGSPLHF. In DNA form, the CDR3 reads TGTGCCAGCAGCAGGCACCGGGACAGGGGAGGTTCACCCCTCCACTTT.

This clone was observed once. This sequence joins TRBV25-1 and TRBJ2-3, with D maybe TRBD1 (5 bases). CDR1 MGHDK and CDR2 SYGVNS come from the germline V gene. The CDR3 is 15 residues long. Trimming removed 6 bases from V and 2 bases from J, with 15 bases in between. CDR3 amino acids: CASSPTDIFTDTQYF. The CDR3 region has the DNA TGTGCCAGCAGCCCGACAGACATATTCACAGATACGCAGTATTTT. Using reference TRBV25-1 and TRBJ2-3 for the parts outside the CDR3, the full variable domain is EADIYQTPRYLVIGTGKKITLECSQTMGHDKMYWYQQDPGMELHLIHYSYGVNSTEKGDLSSESTVSRIRTEHFPLTLESARPSHTSQYLCASSPTDIFTDTQYFGPGTRLTVL.

The V and J genes are TRBV6-2 or TRBV6-3 and TRBJ2-2, with no clear D. Germline CDR1 and CDR2: MNHEY and SVGEGT. V lost 6 bases, J lost 1 base, and 12 bases lay in between. The CDR3 totals 15 residues. The chain's CDR3 is CASSPQRQNTGELFF. In DNA, the CDR3 is TGTGCCAGCAGCCCCCAACGACAGAACACCGGGGAGCTGTTTTTT.

The chain has TRBV4-1 and TRBJ1-2, with 9 nucleotides matching TRBD1. This CDR3 region has 16 residues. Trimming took 3 bases from V and 5 from J; bases not matched to a gene: 10. CDR1 and CDR2 from the germline V gene are MGHRA and YSYEKL. The CDR3 here is CASSQPLGTGIYGYTF. The CDR3 nucleotides read TGCGCCAGCAGCCAGCCGTTGGGGACAGGGATATATGGCTACACCTTC.